Given below is one T cell receptor beta chain in context. V lost 1 base to trimming and J lost 1 base; unmatched junction nucleotides: 7. From germline, CDR1 is SGHRS and CDR2 YFSETQ. This CDR3 spans 19 amino acids. This specimen comes from a study of blood T cell repertoires in COVID-19. Study summary: PBMCs, B-cell-depleted T cells, or T cells were the source of the cDNA or gDNA that made up the material.

Residents of about two dozen US areas, aged roughly 18 to 90 years, made up the participants. Participant-given clinical history determined each cohort assignment. During the 2 weeks before they entered the study, exposed participants had met someone with a PCR-confirmed or clinician-diagnosed COVID-19 case. Some clones are missing from TCRdb's copy, which holds only in-frame ones; the method was immunoSEQ multiplex PCR. The table records 250,000 or so clones, about four fifths of them present only once. What was sequenced was PBMCs or T cells enriched from blood (not recorded which). V is TRBV5-1 and J is TRBJ2-3, with 15 bases fitting TRBD2. This receptor was obtained from a woman aged 35 to 49 who had been exposed to COVID-19. The CDR3 is CASSLTGTSGGPRTDTQYF. CDR3 nucleotide sequence: TGCGCCAGCAGCTTGACCGGGACTAGCGGGGGGCCTCGCACAGATACGCAGTATTTT.